The present entry profiles one T cell receptor beta chain with its context. What it recognizes is unknown. The CDR3 sequence is 15 residues long. The junction had 8 bases not matched to a gene; V was cut back by 6 bases and J by 0 bases. Germline CDR1 is MNHNY and CDR2 is SVGAGI (reference sequence). This entry is derived from a study of cytomegalovirus exposure and HLA in healthy donors. Study-level information: Caucasian-associated ancestry cluster membership applied to less than 85% of over 350 genotyped donors. Findings of the study overall: With further analysis later on, most CMV-associated TCR beta chains appeared HLA-restricted. Among donors in an Asian-associated ancestry cluster, a later analysis reportedly found fewer N-insertions than the approximately 670-donor mean.

PCR primers comprised 60 Vbeta and 13 Jbeta primers. Per the authors' pipeline: The count from a later analysis was 70 million to 85 million unique TCR beta chains, 9.5 million to 11 million of them shared. Produced via immunoSEQ multiplex PCR; TCRdb's table is partial and in-frame only. That table gives V, J and clone size, and the DNA gave D and trimming. The sample has 150,000 to 200,000 clones, 77% seen once. The origin of this receptor is a young man in good health and CMV-seronegative. The chain has TRBV6-6 and TRBJ2-7; 7 bases are a match to TRBD2. Sequencing was done on a sample of PBMCs. CDR3 in DNA: TGTGCCAGCAGCCTACCCGGGGGGAACTCCTACGAGCAGTACTTC. Its translation: CASSLPGGNSYEQYF.